Reported below is one TCR beta chain. Its target antigen remains unknown. Base quality data are lacking; no much larger clone is found one base away. This record comes from a study of IL-17A CD8 T cells in psoriatic arthritis synovium. About the investigation overall: The goal of the study was to characterize the phenotype, molecular profile and function of synovial IL-17A+CD8+ T cells in the pathogenesis of psoriatic arthritis. What the authors observed across the whole study: Although over 4% of the repertoire was occupied by some individual clones, most synovial CD8+ subsets remained polyclonal. Because no psoriatic arthritis synovial tissue samples were available, cells were taken from synovial fluid instead of synovial tissue. TCR sequencing covered only a few patients, which the authors acknowledged as a limited sample size. In a couple of patients, many Tc17 clones were found to be shared with the synovial Tc1 population, resulting in Morisita overlap indices above 0.85.

V sheds 5 bases and J sheds 4 bases, leaving 18 bases between their ends. The CDR3 goes from the cysteine to the valine over 15 residues. Just the 45-base CDR3 DNA is kept, in frame starting at base 1. In the germline V gene, CDR1 corresponds to MNHNS and CDR2 to SASEGT. After DNA extraction (Qiagen), TCRbeta V-D-J rearrangements underwent bias-controlled amplification and then high-throughput sequencing (immunoSEQ; Adaptive Biotech). The published analysis was carried out like this. The immunoSEQ Analyzer platform was used for sequence-level analysis of productive sequences. Clonality was computed as 1 minus Pielou's evenness, ranging from 0 (highly polyclonal) to 1 (monoclonal). The Morisita index, which runs from 0 (no similarity) to 1 (complete similarity), was used to measure repertoire overlap between subsets. Imported from immuneACCESS, the table was reduced by TCRdb to in-frame sequences with V and J called. These copies leave out some clones; in studies compared against another copy, an unresolved V gene accounts for under half, and the cause of the remainder is not known. V and J calls and clone size come straight from that table; D and trimming were deduced from the DNA. This sample comprises about 2,200 clones, over 55% of them detected only once. Of the sample, approximately 12% is held by the ten largest clones.

Magnetically isolated CD3+ T cells were stimulated about 1.5 hours with PMA and ionomycin, then labeled by IL-17A and IFNgamma cytokine secretion assays. Synovial fluid effusions were aspirated from actively inflamed joints of psoriatic arthritis patients. Memory CD8+ T cells in synovial fluid were sorted patient by patient into Tc17 (IL-17A+) cells, bulk memory cells and Tc1 (IL-17A-IFNgamma+) cells in order to compare their TCR repertoires. The psoriatic arthritis patients fulfilled the Classification of Psoriatic Arthritis Study Group (CASPAR) criteria. After counterstaining with viability dye plus anti-CD3, CD8, CD14 and CD4 antibodies, the cytokine-secreting cells were sorted on a BD FACSAria. A few patients with psoriatic arthritis provided sorted synovial fluid CD8+ T cell subsets that underwent TCRbeta sequencing. Synovial fluid mononuclear cells were isolated using Lymphoprep and were cryopreserved in liquid nitrogen prior to use. The medium used for cryopreservation was made up of approximately 50% fetal calf serum and about 9.8% dimethyl sulfoxide.

The sample was IFN-gamma+ CD8+ T cells from synovial fluid. The cell subset or site label of this sample denotes: IL-17A-IFNgamma+ memory CD8+ (Tc1) cells. The chain is encoded by TRBV6-1 joined to TRBJ2-7; TRBD2 could be the D gene, as 6 bases match. The source of this sequence is a human donor with psoriatic arthritis. The DNA reads TGTGCCAGCAGTCCAACGGCGTCTAGCGTATACGAGCAGTACGTC. Its amino acids are CASSPTASSVYEQYV.